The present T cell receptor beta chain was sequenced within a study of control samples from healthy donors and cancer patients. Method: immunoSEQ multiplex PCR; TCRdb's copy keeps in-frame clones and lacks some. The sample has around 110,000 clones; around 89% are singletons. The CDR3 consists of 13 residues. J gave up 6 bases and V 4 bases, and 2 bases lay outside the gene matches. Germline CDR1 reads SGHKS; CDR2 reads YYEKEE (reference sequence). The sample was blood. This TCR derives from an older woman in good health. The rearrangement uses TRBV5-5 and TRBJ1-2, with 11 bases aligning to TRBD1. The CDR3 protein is CASSQGQGDGYTF. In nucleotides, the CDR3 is TGTGCCAGCAGCCAGGGACAGGGGGATGGCTACACCTTC.